These 25 T cell receptor beta chains share one sample of origin, sequenced in a study of blood T cells in healthy people across ages. Combining a sample-barcoded 5' primer with a J-beta primer mix, a second PCR ran for roughly 7 to 11 cycles. TCRdb called the 5' RACE reads again in MiXCR, with one record for every CDR3 protein. This sample carries hundreds of thousands of distinct CDR3 sequences, around 48% of them seen once, and the ten largest clones take roughly 13%. Sample: blood. The receptors were gathered from a young man in good health.

The chain couples TRBV4-1 to TRBJ1-6; D is perhaps TRBD1 (5 bases). CDR1 MGHRA and CDR2 YSYEKL come from the germline V gene. The CDR3 loop spans 14 amino acids. V lost 1 base and J lost 5, with 6 bases in between. The CDR3 is CASSQAGDNSPLHF. DNA for the CDR3: TGCGCCAGCAGCCAAGCGGGGGATAATTCACCCCTCCACTTT.

The chain couples TRBV6-1 to TRBJ2-5; D is possibly TRBD2 (6 bases). The CDR3 totals 14 residues. V shed 6 bases and J shed 2 bases, with 13 bases lying between them. The V gene's germline CDR1 is MNHNS and CDR2 SASEGT. The CDR3 loop is CASRDIAEQETQYF. The CDR3 nucleotides are TGTGCCAGCAGGGACATAGCGGAACAAGAGACCCAGTACTTC.

The chain carries TRBV6-5 and TRBJ2-3; D may correspond to TRBD1 or TRBD2 (6 bases each). In germline, CDR1 is MNHEY, CDR2 SVGAGI. The CDR3 has 18 amino acids. V was cut by 0 bases and J by 2 bases, with 18 bases left in between. Here the CDR3 reads CASSYSIYSGAHTDTQYF. The DNA for the CDR3 is TGTGCCAGCAGTTACTCGATTTATTCGGGGGCCCACACAGATACGCAGTATTTT.

This clonotype was seen more than once but under ten times. The rearrangement links TRBV6-1 to TRBJ2-7, with 9 bases identical to TRBD1. This CDR3 has 16 amino acids. The trim removed 10 bases at V and 4 bases at J, leaving 17 bases unmatched. Germline values: CDR1 MNHNS, CDR2 SASEGT. The DNA for the CDR3 is TGTGCCACCAAGAAAGAGGCCGGGACAGGGTTTTACGAGCAGTACTTC. Translated, it gives CATKKEAGTGFYEQYF.

This clonotype was seen a few times. V usage is TRBV15 and J usage is TRBJ1-5, with D uncertain. Looked up from germline, CDR1 is LNHNV and CDR2 is YYDKDF (reference sequence). There are 13 residues in the CDR3. Trimming took off 8 bases at V and 3 bases at J, with 11 bases between the two ends. The CDR3 sequence: CATRLEVNQPQHF. Here the CDR3 DNA reads TGTGCCACCCGACTGGAGGTCAATCAGCCCCAGCATTTT.

J is TRBJ2-7 and V is TRBV5-1; the D is unclear. V dropped 4 bases and J dropped 2 bases, with 10 bases sitting between them. The CDR3 spans 13 residues. CDR1 and CDR2 from the germline V gene are SGHRS and YFSETQ. The CDR3 DNA is TGCGCCAGCAGCCCCGTGGCTACCTACGAGCAGTACTTC. It specifies CASSPVATYEQYF.

The V gene is TRBV2, the J gene TRBJ2-4; D not resolved. V lost 5 bases and J 6 bases, leaving 5 bases between the germline ends. The CDR3 sequence is 11 residues long. Per germline, CDR1 SNHLY and CDR2 FYNNEI. DNA for the CDR3: TGTGCCAGCAGTTACGCAAACATTCAGTACTTC. It specifies CASSYANIQYF.

The chain is built from TRBV3-1 and TRBJ2-3; D gene ambiguous. CDR1 is LGHDT, CDR2 YNNKEL, per germline (reference sequence). Trimming took 5 bases from V and 8 from J, leaving 14 bases between them. This CDR3 has 13 residues. This CDR3 reads CASSFITGGTQYF. CDR3 nucleotide sequence: TGTGCCAGCAGCTTTATCACCGGTGGTACGCAGTATTTT.

CDR3 DNA sequence: TGTGCCACCAGTGATTGGCAGGGAGCTAGCACAGATACGCAGTATTTT. Its translation: CATSDWQGASTDTQYF. V is TRBV24-1 and J is TRBJ2-3, with D perhaps given as TRBD1 or TRBD2 (5 bases each). This CDR3 contains 16 residues. CDR1 and CDR2 (germline): KGHDR, SFDVKD. V was clipped by 2 bases and J by 0 bases, with 11 bases between them.

This chain joins TRBV2 and TRBJ1-1; 7 bases agree with TRBD1. CDR3 length equals 10 residues. With 6 bases clipped from V and 9 bases from J, the junction kept 1 base outside the gene matches. Germline V gene data show CDR1 as SNHLY and CDR2 as FYNNEI. The CDR3 DNA reads TGTGCCAGCAGGACAGGGCAAGCTTTCTTT. Translating it yields CASRTGQAFF.

V usage is TRBV28 and J usage is TRBJ2-2; 7 nucleotides agree with TRBD1. CDR3 length: 14 amino acids. Germline V gene data show CDR1 as MDHEN and CDR2 as SYDVKM. V gave up 5 bases and J gave up 7 bases; unmatched junction bases: 7. The CDR3 loop reads CASSTNGQVGELFF. CDR3 in DNA: TGTGCCAGCAGTACTAATGGACAGGTCGGGGAGCTGTTTTTT.

The chain couples TRBV9 to TRBJ2-1; 7 bases are a match to TRBD2. Losses at the gene ends were 0 bases for V and 3 bases for J; bases not matched to a gene: 6. The length of the CDR3 is 16 residues. CDR1 is SGDLS and CDR2 is YYNGEE in the germline V gene. CDR3 bases: TGTGCCAGCAGCGTAGATGCGGGGGAGCTCTACAATGAGCAGTTCTTC. Its translation is CASSVDAGELYNEQFF.

This clonotype has only a few counts. This chain joins TRBV20-1 and TRBJ2-1; D not resolved. The germline V gene has CDR1 DFQATT and CDR2 SNEGSKA (reference sequence). The CDR3 runs to 14 residues. V lost 0 bases to trimming and J lost 7 bases, with 13 bases between them. This chain's CDR3 is CSARDRNLGNEQFF. CDR3 coding DNA: TGCAGTGCTAGAGATCGCAACCTTGGGAATGAGCAGTTCTTC.

This rearrangement joins TRBV20-1 to TRBJ2-5; D remains ambiguous. The germline CDR1 and CDR2 sequences are DFQATT and SNEGSKA (reference sequence). There are 11 residues in the CDR3. V lost 5 bases and J 2 bases, leaving 6 bases between the germline ends. The CDR3 DNA reads TGCAGTGCTGAAAAGCAAGAGACCCAGTACTTC. The encoded protein is CSAEKQETQYF.

The chain uses TRBV7-2 and TRBJ2-7; 9 nucleotides align to TRBD1. The germline CDR1 and CDR2 sequences are SGHTA and FQGNSA. V shed 6 bases, J shed 0 bases, and the junction held 3 bases outside the gene matches. The CDR3 runs to 14 residues. For the CDR3, the DNA is TGTGCCAGCAGTAAGACAGGGGGCTCCTACGAGCAGTACTTC. It translates to CASSKTGGSYEQYF.

This clonotype appeared a few times. V gene TRBV27 combines with J gene TRBJ2-3, with TRBD2 matching over 12 bases. The CDR3 is made up of 17 amino acids. Germline V gene sequence: CDR1 MNHEY, CDR2 SMNVEV (reference sequence). J was trimmed by 5 bases and V by 1 base; bases with no gene match: 7. The CDR3 loop reads CASSLFSRLAGVDTQYF. The CDR3 DNA reads as TGTGCCAGCAGTTTATTTAGCAGACTAGCGGGGGTAGATACGCAGTATTTT.

In its sample, this clonotype was seen a few times. The chain employs TRBV3-1 and TRBJ2-1; tentative D call: TRBD2 (6 bases). V lost 0 bases and J lost 2, with 14 bases in between. The CDR3 length is 17 residues. CDR1 and CDR2 (germline): LGHDT, YNNKEL (reference sequence). The CDR3 loop is CASSQDLRAGPYNEQFF. The CDR3 nucleotides are TGTGCCAGCAGCCAAGATTTAAGAGCGGGCCCCTACAATGAGCAGTTCTTC.

CDR3 bases: TGTGCCAGCAGCCAAGGGCGGTTCAAGAGCGCACCCGCAGATACGCAGTATTTT. As protein: CASSQGRFKSAPADTQYF. The chain recombines TRBV3-1 with TRBJ2-3; the D is unclear. Looked up from germline, CDR1 is LGHDT and CDR2 is YNNKEL (reference sequence). The CDR3 is 18 amino acids. V dropped 1 base and J dropped 4 bases, with 21 bases sitting between them.

The gene calls are TRBV6-6 and TRBJ2-7; D tentatively fits TRBD1 or TRBD2 (6 bases each). V was trimmed by 7 bases and J by 3 bases, leaving 13 bases between them. The CDR3 covers 13 residues. Germline lookup yields CDR1 MNHNY and CDR2 SVGAGI (reference sequence). CDR3 amino acids: CASKKGGDYEQYF. DNA of the CDR3: TGTGCCAGCAAAAAGGGGGGCGACTACGAGCAGTACTTC.

The rearrangement joins TRBV5-4 to TRBJ2-1, with D possibly being TRBD2 (5 bases). With 4 bases removed from V and 8 bases from J, the gap between germline ends came to 13 bases. The CDR3 length is 13 residues. Germline CDR1 reads SGHNT; CDR2 reads YYREEE (reference sequence). DNA for the CDR3: TGTGCCAGCAGCCAGTGGACTCGGGATGAGCAGTTCTTC. Translation: CASSQWTRDEQFF.

This clonotype came up once. The chain combines TRBV15 with TRBJ1-2; 11 nucleotides align to TRBD1. The germline V gene has CDR1 LNHNV and CDR2 YYDKDF (reference sequence). Unmatched junction bases numbered 12, after V lost 3 bases and J lost 3 bases. This CDR3 has 18 amino acids. The CDR3 spells CATSSLTDRGQGDYGYTF. The CDR3 region has the DNA TGTGCCACCAGCAGCCTTACTGACCGGGGACAGGGGGACTATGGCTACACCTTC.

The chain has TRBV29-1 and TRBJ2-3; D possibly corresponds to TRBD1 (5 bases). This CDR3 is built from 11 residues. CDR1 is SQVTM and CDR2 is ANQGSEA in the germline V gene. The ends were cut back, 8 bases at V and 3 bases at J, with 9 bases in the middle. The CDR3 reads CSSRQTDTQYF. CDR3 DNA sequence: TGCAGCTCGAGACAGACAGATACGCAGTATTTT.

V and J are TRBV3-1 and TRBJ2-3; D ambiguous. CDR1 is LGHDT, CDR2 YNNKEL, per germline (reference sequence). CDR3 length equals 17 residues. V lost 0 bases and J lost 7, with 20 bases in between. CDR3 coding DNA: TGTGCCAGCAGCCAAGATGACGGGCCCCAAACTGTCCATACGCAGTATTTT. Amino acids: CASSQDDGPQTVHTQYF.

Only a few counts were recorded for this clonotype. CDR3 sequence: CASSYPLRRGVTDTQYF. Written as DNA, the CDR3 is TGTGCCAGCAGTTACCCGCTGCGGCGGGGGGTCACAGATACGCAGTATTTT. The chain joins TRBV6-2 or TRBV6-3 to TRBJ2-3, with 8 positions matching TRBD2. The CDR3 has 17 residues. The V gene end was trimmed by 2 bases and the J gene end by 2 bases; junction bases not matched to a gene: 9. Germline CDR1 is MNHEY and CDR2 is SVGEGT.

V and J are TRBV6-1 and TRBJ2-2, with TRBD2 matching over 8 bases. J was trimmed by 2 bases and V by 6 bases; bases with no gene match: 14. This CDR3 region has 18 residues. Looked up from germline, CDR1 is MNHNS and CDR2 is SASEGT. The CDR3 is CASSPLAGGLSNTGELFF. CDR3 nucleotides: TGTGCCAGCAGCCCTCTCGCGGGGGGCCTTTCTAACACCGGGGAGCTGTTTTTT.